The 6 T cell receptor beta chains below come from one sample, sequenced in a study of T cells after yellow fever vaccination. TCRdb processed the 5' RACE reads anew with MiXCR; each CDR3 protein has one entry. The sample lists just over 300,000 distinct CDR3 sequences; roughly 3.5% were seen once. The sample here was PBMCs, taken on the day of the yellow fever booster vaccination. The source of these receptors is a man younger than 35 who received the YFV17D yellow fever vaccine.

The sample holds many counts of this clonotype. This chain joins TRBV20-1 and TRBJ2-5; D unclear. This CDR3 spans 11 amino acids. The germline CDR1 and CDR2 sequences are DFQATT and SNEGSKA (reference sequence). V lost 3 bases and J 5 bases, leaving 7 bases between the germline ends. The chain's CDR3 is CSASRRETQYF. DNA for the CDR3: TGCAGTGCTAGCCGACGGGAGACCCAGTACTTC.

This clonotype was found many times. This chain links TRBV28 with TRBJ2-5; no clear D. CDR1 is MDHEN and CDR2 is SYDVKM in the germline V gene. Trimming cost V 4 bases and J 4 bases, with 13 bases left between them. There are 14 residues in the CDR3. In nucleotides, the CDR3 is TGTGCCAGCAGTTCTCAACCTTTGGGAGAGACCCAGTACTTC. Amino acids: CASSSQPLGETQYF.

This clonotype was found a few times. The chain has TRBV4-2 and TRBJ1-1, with D possibly TRBD1 on 5 matching bases. This CDR3 spans 10 amino acids. The germline V gene has CDR1 LGHNA and CDR2 YNFKEQ. Trimming shortened V by 5 bases and J by 12 bases, and 10 bases separated the two germline ends. CDR3 residues: CASSGGESFF. CDR3 in DNA: TGTGCCAGCAGCGGGGGGGAATCTTTCTTT.

This clonotype was observed a few times. This chain joins TRBV6-4 and TRBJ2-3, with TRBD2 as a possible D gene (5 bases). Germline V CDR1 and CDR2: MRHNA, SNTAGT. V dropped 3 bases and J dropped 5 bases, with 21 bases sitting between them. The CDR3 is 17 amino acids. The CDR3 here is CASSEEAIITRRDTQYF. CDR3 DNA: TGTGCCAGCAGTGAGGAGGCGATAATAACACGGCGAGATACGCAGTATTTT.

Ten or more counts support this clonotype. The chain carries TRBV5-6 and TRBJ1-1; no firm D call. Germline V lookup: CDR1 SGHDT, CDR2 YYEEEE. V lost 0 bases to trimming and J lost 11 bases, with 14 bases between them. This CDR3 is built from 13 residues. The DNA for the CDR3 is TGTGCCAGCAGCTTGGACGCCCCAGGTCGTGCTTTCTTT. It yields the protein CASSLDAPGRAFF.

This clonotype appeared many times. This chain links TRBV14 with TRBJ2-1, with D possibly being TRBD2 (6 bases). This CDR3 is built from 15 residues. Trimming took 4 bases from V and 6 from J, leaving 16 bases between them. Germline V CDR1 and CDR2: SGHDN, FVKESK. In nucleotides, the CDR3 is TGTGCCAGCAGCCCTTCTTTACTAGCATCCAATGAGCAGTTCTTC. This encodes CASSPSLLASNEQFF. Drawing the rest from reference TRBV14 and TRBJ2-1, the complete variable domain is EAGVTQFPSHSVIEKGQTVTLRCDPISGHDNLYWYRRVMGKEIKFLLHFVKESKQDESGMPNNRFLAERTGGTYSTLKVQPAELEDSGVYFCASSPSLLASNEQFFGPGTRLTVL.